This T cell receptor beta chain was captured by sequencing in a study of neurological immune-mediated disorders. Broader study findings: Because no CDR3 amino acid sequences were shared across subjects by expanded clones, private repertoires were suggested in all groups.

CDR1 and CDR2 from the germline V gene are DFQATT and SNEGSKA (reference sequence). The CDR3 runs to 13 residues. Trimming removed 4 bases from V and 3 bases from J, with 9 bases in between. 5'RACE with 10-nucleotide random UMIs generated the cDNA. Sequencing of 15-18 subjects in each run yielded over 170 million TCR-beta sequences. MiXCR was run by TCRdb on the 5' RACE reads, yielding one entry per CDR3 protein. Of some 76,000 distinct CDR3 sequences listed, 2.5% to 4% are singletons. There are many counts of this clonotype. The antigen remains undetermined. The TCR originated in a woman between 45 and 65 years old with multiple sclerosis. The chain uses TRBV20-1 and TRBJ1-4; D call uncertain. Sequencing used PBMCs. CDR3 region: CSAKRGANEKLFF. For the CDR3, the DNA is TGCAGTGCTAAGCGGGGAGCTAATGAAAAACTGTTTTTT.